One and the same sample provided the 9 T cell receptor beta chains below, sequenced in a study of blood T cell repertoires in COVID-19. This table comes from immunoSEQ multiplex PCR, and its TCRdb copy is limited to in-frame clones, with some not included. The profile shows around 130,000 clones, roughly 90% of them singletons. The specimen was peripheral blood. These receptors all come from a human donor with COVID-19, enrolled during active disease. The donor label of this sample is uncertain.

V usage is TRBV10-2 and J usage is TRBJ2-7, with 8 bases identical to TRBD2. The V gene's germline CDR1 is WSHSY and CDR2 SAAADI. The CDR3 sequence is 15 residues long. V shed 3 bases and J 5 bases; nucleotides not matched to a gene: 9. CDR3: CASSETGGEGNEQYF. CDR3 in DNA: TGCGCCAGCAGTGAAACGGGGGGGGAAGGGAACGAGCAGTACTTC.

The rearrangement joins TRBV18 to TRBJ1-3; TRBD1 matches 8 bases. This CDR3 has 16 amino acids. Germline CDR1 reads KGHSH; CDR2 reads LQKENI. V lost 4 bases to trimming and J lost 2 bases; unmatched junction nucleotides: 7. The CDR3 bases are TGTGCCAGCTCACTATCGTCAGGGGGCCCTGGAAACACCATATATTTT. This gives the protein CASSLSSGGPGNTIYF. Full variable domain (missing parts from reference TRBV18 and TRBJ1-3): NAGVMQNPRHLVRRRGQEARLRCSPMKGHSHVYWYRQLPEEGLKFMVYLQKENIIDESGMPKERFSAEFPKEGPSILRIQQVVRGDSAAYFCASSLSSGGPGNTIYFGEGSWLTVV.

This clone showed up just once. This sequence joins TRBV5-4 and TRBJ2-3, with 8 nucleotides matching TRBD2. V was clipped by 2 bases and J by 0 bases; unmatched bases: 2. The CDR3 runs to 15 residues. Germline V gene lookup returns CDR1 SGHNT and CDR2 YYREEE (reference sequence). In DNA, the CDR3 is TGTGCCAGCAGCTTCGCGGGAGGAAGCACAGATACGCAGTATTTT. Protein product: CASSFAGGSTDTQYF.

The chain is built from TRBV19 and TRBJ1-2; weak D call: TRBD1 (5 bases). The CDR3 totals 14 residues. Germline loops: CDR1 LNHDA, CDR2 SQIVND (reference sequence). V lost 7 bases and J lost 8, with 20 bases in between. The CDR3 nucleotides are TGTGCCAGTACCGAAAACGGGGGGATGCGAGGCTACACCTTC. Amino acids: CASTENGGMRGYTF.

The chain has TRBV19 and TRBJ1-4; 7 bases map to TRBD1. From germline, CDR1 is LNHDA and CDR2 SQIVND (reference sequence). The V segment lost 7 bases and the J segment 6 bases; nucleotides outside the gene matches: 8. This CDR3 spans 14 amino acids. The CDR3 protein is CASKWDRGDEKLFF. CDR3 coding DNA: TGTGCCAGTAAATGGGACAGAGGAGATGAAAAACTGTTTTTT.

The gene calls are TRBV29-1 and TRBJ1-3; D is unresolved. In germline, CDR1 is SQVTM, CDR2 ANQGSEA. This CDR3 is built from 12 residues. V was trimmed by 1 base and J by 7 bases, leaving 8 bases between them. CDR3 DNA: TGCAGCGTTGAAGGGTCGGGGAACACCATATATTTT. It translates to CSVEGSGNTIYF.

The V call is TRBV19, the J call TRBJ2-7; a weak D match, TRBD1 (5 bases). Trimming shortened V by 5 bases and J by 4 bases, and 12 bases separated the two germline ends. CDR3 length: 13 residues. Germline lookup yields CDR1 LNHDA and CDR2 SQIVND (reference sequence). CDR3 region: CASSSGYMYEQYF. CDR3 sequence (DNA): TGTGCCAGTAGTTCAGGGTATATGTACGAGCAGTACTTC.

J is TRBJ1-2 and V is TRBV21-1; the table's D call, TRBD1, was not checked against the DNA. TRBV21-1 is a pseudogene segment. This CDR3 has 16 residues. CDR3 DNA: TGTGCCAGCAGCCGAAAGGGACAGGGGGTTTATCGTGGCTACACCTTC. Residues: CASSRKGQGVYRGYTF.

CDR3: CARITLPGAITRTEAFF. The CDR3 DNA is TGTGCCAGAATCACCCTCCCAGGGGCAATAACACGGACTGAAGCTTTCTTT. This chain connects TRBV5-3 to TRBJ1-1; D possibly corresponds to TRBD1 (6 bases). TRBV5-3 is known as an ORF, though its function is uncertain. This CDR3 region has 17 residues. With 6 bases removed from V and 5 bases from J, the gap between germline ends came to 26 bases.